Listed below are T cell receptor beta chains from one sample, sequenced in a study of blood T cell repertoires in COVID-19. The protocol was immunoSEQ multiplex PCR, while the TCRdb copy is restricted to in-frame clones and leaves out a portion. The table shows tens of thousands of clones, with around 90% occurring only once. The sequencing input was peripheral blood. The receptors stem from a man between 50 and 59 years old with active COVID-19. The CDR3 runs from the conserved cysteine through the conserved F or W. D genes are given only for firm matches. Expanded clones are given a class, and other clones once, few, many or no size at all.

TRBV27	TRBD2	.	TRBJ2-1	TGTGCCAGCAGTTTCCTCGGACTAGCGGGAGAGAATGAGCAGTTCTTC	CASSFLGLAGENEQFF
TRBV2	.	once	TRBJ1-2	TGTGCCAGCAGCCTAACAGGGACAGGCTACACCTTC	CASSLTGTGYTF
TRBV5-4	TRBD2	.	TRBJ2-5	TGTGCCAGCAGCCATCCGGACCCTAGCGGGGCTAAAGAGACCCAGTACTTC	CASSHPDPSGAKETQYF
TRBV5-4	TRBD2	.	TRBJ2-1	TGTGCCAGCAGCTTAAGCGGGAGACCCAATGAGCAGTTCTTC	CASSLSGRPNEQFF
TRBV5-1	TRBD1	few	TRBJ2-7	TGCGCCAGCAGCCCGGGACAGACTGTAAGCTCCTACGAGCAGTACTTC	CASSPGQTVSSYEQYF
TRBV11-3	.	.	TRBJ2-7	TGTGCCAGCAGCCCCCACTGGGCCAGCCTTTCCTCCTACGAGCAGTACTTC	CASSPHWASLSSYEQYF
TRBV19	TRBD1	.	TRBJ2-5	TGTGCCAGTAGTACCGGGACAGGGCGGGAGACCCAGTACTTC	CASSTGTGRETQYF
TRBV7-6	.	few	TRBJ2-3	TGTGCCAGCAGCTTATTGGGCGGGAGCACAGATACGCAGTATTTT	CASSLLGGSTDTQYF
TRBV4-2	.	.	TRBJ2-6	TGTGCCAGCAGCATTACAGCGGCTGGGGCCAACGTCCTGACTTTC	CASSITAAGANVLTF
TRBV5-4	.	.	TRBJ2-5	TGTGCCAGCAGCTTCGGACAGTCTCAAGAGACCCAGTACTTC	CASSFGQSQETQYF
TRBV18	.	.	TRBJ2-5	TGTGCCAGCTCACGCCAGGAGGGCCGAGAGACCCAGTACTTC	CASSRQEGRETQYF
TRBV7-3	.	.	TRBJ2-1	TGTGCCAGCAGAGGGGCGAATTCGGGTGAGCAGTTCTTC	CASRGANSGEQFF
TRBV6-1	.	.	TRBJ1-5	TGTGCCAGCAGTGCTCGGGAGGGATTCGTCAATCAGCCCCAGCATTTT	CASSAREGFVNQPQHF
TRBV14	TRBD1	.	TRBJ2-7	TGTGCCAGCAGCCAACTTCCGGGACAGGGATCCTACGAGCAGTACTTC	CASSQLPGQGSYEQYF
TRBV2	.	.	TRBJ1-2	TGTGCCAGCAGCCGGACAGACTATGGCTACACCTTC	CASSRTDYGYTF
TRBV2	.	.	TRBJ1-1	TGTGCCAGCAGTGACGGCCCCGGGGGGTCCGTGAACACTGAAGCTTTCTTT	CASSDGPGGSVNTEAFF
TRBV9	TRBD1	.	TRBJ2-1	TGTGCCAGCAGCGGGAGGAACAGGGGTGCGTCCTACAATGAGCAGTTCTTC	CASSGRNRGASYNEQFF
TRBV19	.	.	TRBJ1-2	TGTGCCAGTAGTATCAAGGGGAATCGGAACTATGGCTACACCTTC	CASSIKGNRNYGYTF
TRBV7-2	.	.	TRBJ1-2	TGTGCCAGCAGTTACTCCGGGACTAACTATGGCTACACCTTC	CASSYSGTNYGYTF
TRBV9	.	.	TRBJ2-2	TGTGCCAGCAGCCCAAGGGGGGGTAGCACCGGGGAGCTGTTTTTT	CASSPRGGSTGELFF
TRBV20-1	.	.	TRBJ2-1	TGCAGTGCTAGTAGGGGGACTAAATACAATGAGCAGTTCTTC	CSASRGTKYNEQFF
TRBV6-6	.	.	TRBJ1-1	TGTGCCAGCAGTTATACTAAAAGGAACACTGAAGCTTTCTTT	CASSYTKRNTEAFF
TRBV4-1	TRBD2	.	TRBJ2-7	TGCGCCAGCAGCCAAGATGGACTAGCGGGCTACGAGCAGTACTTC	CASSQDGLAGYEQYF
TRBV11-3	.	.	TRBJ2-2	TGTGCCAGCAGCAGCTTAACCGGGGAGCTGTTTTTT	CASSSLTGELFF
TRBV3-1/TRBV3-2	.	.	TRBJ1-4	TGTGCCAGCAGCCAAGGGGGGGGGAGCAGGACCCTTATCAATGAAAAACTGTTTTTT	CASSQGGGSRTLINEKLFF
TRBV2	.	.	TRBJ2-3	TGTGCCAGCAGGGCAGGTTCTAGCACAGATACGCAGTATTTT	CASRAGSSTDTQYF
TRBV15	.	.	TRBJ1-1	TGTGCCACCAGCAGAGGGGGCCGACAGGAAGCTTTCTTT	CATSRGGRQEAFF
TRBV25-1	.	.	TRBJ1-6	TGTGCCAGCAGTGGGGACACCTATAATTCACCCCTCCACTTT	CASSGDTYNSPLHF
TRBV7-9	TRBD2	.	TRBJ2-1	TGTGCCAGCAGCTCACGGGCTAGCGGGGGGCTTACCTCCTACAATGAGCAGTTCTTC	CASSSRASGGLTSYNEQFF
TRBV5-1	TRBD1	few	TRBJ1-1	TGCGCCAGCAGCAGGGGGCTAAGAGCTGAAGCTTTCTTT	CASSRGLRAEAFF
TRBV3-1/TRBV3-2	TRBD2	.	TRBJ2-3	TGTGCCAGCAGCCAATGGGGGAGCGGGAGGATTAGCACAGATACGCAGTATTTT	CASSQWGSGRISTDTQYF
TRBV5-1	.	.	TRBJ1-4	TGCGCCAGCAGCTTTGGACTCGGGGGGCCTAAAGCTAATGAAAAACTGTTTTTT	CASSFGLGGPKANEKLFF
TRBV9	TRBD1	.	TRBJ1-4	TGTGCCAGCAGCCCACGACAGGGCAATGAAAAACTGTTTTTT	CASSPRQGNEKLFF
TRBV12-3/TRBV12-4	.	.	TRBJ2-5	TGTGCCAGCCGGGACACTAACCAAGAGACCCAGTACTTC	CASRDTNQETQYF
TRBV27	.	.	TRBJ1-1	TGTGCCAGCAAGGGGTGGACTGAAGCTTTCTTT	CASKGWTEAFF
TRBV18	.	.	TRBJ1-2	TGTGCCAGCTCACCGGGCACGTCGGACTATGGCTACACCTTC	CASSPGTSDYGYTF
TRBV27	.	.	TRBJ1-1	TGTGCCAGCAGTTCGGGGGGACCTGAAGCTTTCTTT	CASSSGGPEAFF
TRBV11-2	TRBD2	.	TRBJ2-7	TGTGCCAGCAGCTTGGCGACTAGCGGGTACTACGAGCAGTACTTC	CASSLATSGYYEQYF
TRBV7-2	TRBD2	.	TRBJ2-5	TGTGCCAGCAGCTTAGAAGCGGGGGGGTTGGAGACCCAGTACTTC	CASSLEAGGLETQYF
TRBV5-4	TRBD2	.	TRBJ2-5	TGTGCCAGCAGCCGTAATATAGCGGGGGGGGGAGAGACCCAGTACTTC	CASSRNIAGGGETQYF
TRBV6-5	.	.	TRBJ1-2	TGTGCCAGCAGTTTAGAGGCCCGTTTAAACTATGGCTACACCTTC	CASSLEARLNYGYTF
TRBV19	TRBD1	.	TRBJ1-3	TGTGCCAGTAGTGACCTTACAGGGGGCACTGGAAACACCATATATTTT	CASSDLTGGTGNTIYF
TRBV7-6	TRBD1	.	TRBJ1-2	TGTGCCAGCAGCTTAACTGGGACAGGCGGGGTGGGGGATGGCTACACCTTC	CASSLTGTGGVGDGYTF
TRBV6-5	TRBD1	.	TRBJ2-1	TGTGCCAGCAGTTACACGGGACAGGGGGCCGAGCAGTTCTTC	CASSYTGQGAEQFF
TRBV24-1	TRBD1	.	TRBJ2-1	TGTGCCACCGGCGGGACAGGTTACAATGAGCAGTTCTTC	CATGGTGYNEQFF
TRBV6-1	TRBD2	.	TRBJ2-6	TGTGCCAGCAGTGAACTAAGACTAGCGGGAGCTCCTGGGGCCAACGTCCTGACTTTC	CASSELRLAGAPGANVLTF
TRBV7-3	TRBD1	.	TRBJ2-1	TGTGCCAGCAGCTTCGGGACAGGGGGATACAATGAGCAGTTCTTC	CASSFGTGGYNEQFF
TRBV10-2	TRBD2	.	TRBJ2-2	TGCGCCAGCAGACTAGCGGGAGGGCCTACCGGGGAGCTGTTTTTT	CASRLAGGPTGELFF
TRBV27	TRBD1	.	TRBJ2-2	TGTGCCAGCAGTTTTACCGGGACAGGGACCGGGGAGCTGTTTTTT	CASSFTGTGTGELFF
TRBV5-1	.	.	TRBJ1-1	TGCGCCAGCAGCCTGACATGGATGAACACTGAAGCTTTCTTT	CASSLTWMNTEAFF
TRBV7-2	TRBD1	.	TRBJ2-7	TGTGCCAGCAGCTGGGACAGCACCTACGAGCAGTACTTC	CASSWDSTYEQYF
TRBV9	.	.	TRBJ2-3	TGTGCCAGCAGCGTACTGGGGCGCACGCACACAGATACGCAGTATTTT	CASSVLGRTHTDTQYF
TRBV19	.	once	TRBJ2-1	TGTGCCAGTAGAGGTGGCGGTTACTACAATGAGCAGTTCTTC	CASRGGGYYNEQFF
TRBV19	TRBD1	.	TRBJ1-1	TGTGCCAGTAGGGTTGGGACAGTGAACACTGAAGCTTTCTTT	CASRVGTVNTEAFF
TRBV12-5	TRBD2	.	TRBJ2-4	TGTGCTAGTGGCCGGGGGGAAGGCAAAAACATTCAGTACTTC	CASGRGEGKNIQYF
TRBV7-8	TRBD1	.	TRBJ1-3	TGTGCCAGCAGCACGCGTGGACAGGGATCCCCCATTAGCTCTGGAAACACCATATATTTT	CASSTRGQGSPISSGNTIYF